The rows below give T cell receptor beta chains drawn from one sample of a study of T cell repertoires in cytomegalovirus infection. No antigens are known for them. TCRdb reprocessed the reads via MiXCR and lists one record per CDR3 protein. The sample has about 890,000 distinct CDR3 sequences, 30% to 40% seen once. This specimen was cultured CD8+ T cells from PBMCs, taken from culture after CMV antigen stimulation. These receptors all come from a human donor in good health (CMV status not recorded). Some clones in this sample may be carry-over from other donors' samples. Each CDR3 is given without its conserved first and last residue.

V	J	CDR3
TRBV7-6	TRBJ2-3	ASSSRDPGGADTQY
TRBV7-2	TRBJ1-5	VSSLARAHQPQH
TRBV29-1	TRBJ1-2	SAPLSYGYT
TRBV15	TRBJ1-5	ATSRVRELNQPQH
TRBV7-6	TRBJ2-2	ASSLARVQTGGELF
TRBV6-2/TRBV6-3	TRBJ1-1	ASSPLRDQTEAF
TRBV28	TRBJ1-2	ASSTPDWTGIDYT
TRBV6-5	TRBJ2-2	ADQKDWVVTGELF
TRBV24-1	TRBJ2-3	ATSDPGLATDTQY
TRBV27	TRBJ2-1	ASSLSADYNEQF
TRBV6-5	TRBJ1-6	ASSDRGSSYNSPLH
TRBV7-6	TRBJ1-2	ASSLGEDRANYGYT
TRBV11-2	TRBJ2-7	ASSLRPVSYEQY
TRBV7-9	TRBJ2-1	ASSLTGQGNEQF
TRBV7-6	TRBJ2-7	ASSFPYDGDYEQY